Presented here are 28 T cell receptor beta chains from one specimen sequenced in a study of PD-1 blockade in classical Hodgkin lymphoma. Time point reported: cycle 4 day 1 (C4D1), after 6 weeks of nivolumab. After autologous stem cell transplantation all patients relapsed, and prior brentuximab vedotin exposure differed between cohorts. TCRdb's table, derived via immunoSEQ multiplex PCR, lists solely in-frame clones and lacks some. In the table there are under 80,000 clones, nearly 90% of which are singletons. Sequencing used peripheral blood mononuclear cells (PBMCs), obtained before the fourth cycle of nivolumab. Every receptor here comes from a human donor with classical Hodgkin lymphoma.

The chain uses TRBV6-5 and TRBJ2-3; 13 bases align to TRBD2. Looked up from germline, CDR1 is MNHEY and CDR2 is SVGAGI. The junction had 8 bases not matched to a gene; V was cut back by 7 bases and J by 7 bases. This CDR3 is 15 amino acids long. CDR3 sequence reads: CASNKGLAGMNTQYF. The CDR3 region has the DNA TGTGCCAGCAATAAGGGACTAGCGGGGATGAATACGCAGTATTTT.

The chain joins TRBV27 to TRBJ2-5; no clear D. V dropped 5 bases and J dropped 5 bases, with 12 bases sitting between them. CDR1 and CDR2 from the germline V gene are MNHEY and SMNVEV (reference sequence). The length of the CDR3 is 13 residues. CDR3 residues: CASSLRFPETQYF. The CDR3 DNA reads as TGTGCCAGCAGTCTCAGGTTTCCTGAGACCCAGTACTTC.

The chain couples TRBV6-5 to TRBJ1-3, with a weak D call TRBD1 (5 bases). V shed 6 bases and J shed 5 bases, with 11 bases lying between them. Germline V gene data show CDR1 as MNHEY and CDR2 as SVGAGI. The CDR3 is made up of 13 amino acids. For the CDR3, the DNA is TGTGCCAGCAGAGAGGACAAAAGAAACACCATATATTTT. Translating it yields CASREDKRNTIYF.

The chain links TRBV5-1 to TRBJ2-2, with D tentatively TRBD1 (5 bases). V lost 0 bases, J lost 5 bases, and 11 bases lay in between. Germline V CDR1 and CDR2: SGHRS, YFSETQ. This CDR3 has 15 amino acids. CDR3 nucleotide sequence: TGCGCCAGCAGCTTGGGGACACTTGGAACCGGGGAGCTGTTTTTT. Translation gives CASSLGTLGTGELFF.

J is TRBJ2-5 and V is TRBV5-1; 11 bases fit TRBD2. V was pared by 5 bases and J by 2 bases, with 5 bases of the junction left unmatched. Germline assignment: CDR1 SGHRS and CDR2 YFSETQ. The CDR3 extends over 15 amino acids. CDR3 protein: CASRVAGGNQETQYF. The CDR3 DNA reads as TGCGCCAGCAGGGTAGCGGGGGGGAATCAAGAGACCCAGTACTTC.

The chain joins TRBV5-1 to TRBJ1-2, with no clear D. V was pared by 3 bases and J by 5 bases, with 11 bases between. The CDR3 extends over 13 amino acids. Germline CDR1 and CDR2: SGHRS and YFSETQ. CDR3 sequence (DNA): TGCGCCAGCAGCTCTGACTACACGTATGGCTACACCTTC. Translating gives CASSSDYTYGYTF.

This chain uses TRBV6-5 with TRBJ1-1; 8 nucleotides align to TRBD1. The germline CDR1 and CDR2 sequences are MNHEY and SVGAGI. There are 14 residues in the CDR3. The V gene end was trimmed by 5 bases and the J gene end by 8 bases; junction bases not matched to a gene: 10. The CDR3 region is CASSTATGGREAFF. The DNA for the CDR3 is TGTGCCAGCAGTACCGCCACAGGGGGGAGGGAAGCTTTCTTT.

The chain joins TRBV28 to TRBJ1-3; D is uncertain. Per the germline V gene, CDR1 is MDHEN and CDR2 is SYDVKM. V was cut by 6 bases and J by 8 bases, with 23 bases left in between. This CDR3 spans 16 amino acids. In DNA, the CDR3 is TGTGCCAGCAGAAAAATAGGAGGTGTTCCAAGGGACACCATATATTTT. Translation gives CASRKIGGVPRDTIYF.

CDR3 protein: CASSPKGGGEAFF. For the CDR3, the DNA is TGTGCCAGCAGCCCTAAAGGGGGTGGGGAAGCTTTCTTT. The chain has TRBV11-3 and TRBJ1-1; D may be TRBD1 (6 bases). Trimming took 5 bases from V and 8 from J, leaving 15 bases between them. The CDR3 loop spans 13 amino acids. Per the germline V gene, CDR1 is SGHNT and CDR2 is YENEEA. The variable domain in full, completed from reference TRBV11-3 and TRBJ1-1, reads EAGVVQSPRYKIIEKKQPVAFWCNPISGHNTLYWYLQNLGQGPELLIRYENEEAVDDSQLPKDRFSAERLKGVDSTLKIQPAELGDSAVYLCASSPKGGGEAFFGQGTRLTVV.

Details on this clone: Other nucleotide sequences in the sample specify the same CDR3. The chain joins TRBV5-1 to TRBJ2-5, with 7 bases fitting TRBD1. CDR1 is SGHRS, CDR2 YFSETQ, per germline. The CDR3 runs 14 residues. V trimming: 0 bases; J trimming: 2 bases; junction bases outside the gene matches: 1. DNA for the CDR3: TGCGCCAGCAGCTTGGGACAGGGACAAGAGACCCAGTACTTC. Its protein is CASSLGQGQETQYF.

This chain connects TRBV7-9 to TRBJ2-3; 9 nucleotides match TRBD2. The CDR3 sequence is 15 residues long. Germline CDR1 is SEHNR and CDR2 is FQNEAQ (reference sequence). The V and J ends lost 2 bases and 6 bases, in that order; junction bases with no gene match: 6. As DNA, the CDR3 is TGTGCCAGCAGCTTACTAGCGGGGTCCTCCGATACGCAGTATTTT. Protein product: CASSLLAGSSDTQYF. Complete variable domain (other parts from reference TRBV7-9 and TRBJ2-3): DTGVSQNPRHKITKRGQNVTFRCDPISEHNRLYWYRQTLGQGPEFLTYFQNEAQLEKSRLLSDRFSAERPKGSFSTLEIQRTEQGDSAMYLCASSLLAGSSDTQYFGPGTRLTVL.

As DNA, the CDR3 is TGTGCCAGCACAAAGATGACTAGCGGGGGTGCCGGGGAGCTGTTTTTT. Its protein product is CASTKMTSGGAGELFF. The chain employs TRBV2 and TRBJ2-2; 12 bases align to TRBD2. The V gene end was trimmed by 7 bases and the J gene end by 6 bases; junction bases not matched to a gene: 9. Germline CDR1 reads SNHLY; CDR2 reads FYNNEI. The CDR3 extends over 16 amino acids.

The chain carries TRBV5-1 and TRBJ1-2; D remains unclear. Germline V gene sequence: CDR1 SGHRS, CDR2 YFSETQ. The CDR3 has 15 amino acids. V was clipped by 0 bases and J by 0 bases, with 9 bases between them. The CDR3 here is CASSLDAGSNYGYTF. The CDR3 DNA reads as TGCGCCAGCAGCTTGGATGCGGGGTCTAACTATGGCTACACCTTC.

This chain's CDR3 is CASSPGLISTDTQYF. In DNA form, the CDR3 reads TGTGCCAGCAGCCCGGGACTCATTAGCACAGATACGCAGTATTTT. V gene TRBV5-6 combines with J gene TRBJ2-3; D might be TRBD2 (6 bases). The CDR3 sequence is 15 residues long. Germline CDR1 reads SGHDT; CDR2 reads YYEEEE. Deletions cut 4 bases from V and 0 bases from J, with 12 bases between.

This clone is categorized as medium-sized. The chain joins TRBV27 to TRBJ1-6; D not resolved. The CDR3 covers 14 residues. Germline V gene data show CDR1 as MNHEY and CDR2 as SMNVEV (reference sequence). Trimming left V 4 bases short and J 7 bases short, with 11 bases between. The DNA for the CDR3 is TGTGCCAGCAGTTACCAGGATCGGAATTCACCCCTCCACTTT. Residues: CASSYQDRNSPLHF.

CDR3 coding DNA: TGCGCCAGCAGCCAGACAGTAACGAACACCGGGGAGCTGTTTTTT. This translates into CASSQTVTNTGELFF. The chain couples TRBV5-1 to TRBJ2-2; possibly TRBD1 for D (5 bases). The CDR3 is made up of 15 amino acids. Germline-derived CDR1 and CDR2 are SGHRS and YFSETQ. Trimming left V 4 bases short and J 0 bases short, with 10 bases between.

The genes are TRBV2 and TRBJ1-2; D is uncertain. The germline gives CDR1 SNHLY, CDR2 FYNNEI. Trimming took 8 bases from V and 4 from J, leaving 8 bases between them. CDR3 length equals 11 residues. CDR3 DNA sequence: TGTGCCAGCCAACCGGGCTATGGCTACACCTTC. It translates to CASQPGYGYTF. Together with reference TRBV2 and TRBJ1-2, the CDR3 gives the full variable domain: EPEVTQTPSHQVTQMGQEVILRCVPISNHLYFYWYRQILGQKVEFLVSFYNNEISEKSEIFDDQFSVERPDGSNFTLKIRSTKLEDSAMYFCASQPGYGYTFGSGTRLTVV.

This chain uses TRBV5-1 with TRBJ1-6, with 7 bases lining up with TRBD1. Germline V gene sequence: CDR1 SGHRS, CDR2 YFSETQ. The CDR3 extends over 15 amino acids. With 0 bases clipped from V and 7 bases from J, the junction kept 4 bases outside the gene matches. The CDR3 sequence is CASSLGRQGNSPLHF. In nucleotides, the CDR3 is TGCGCCAGCAGCTTGGGCCGACAGGGAAATTCACCCCTCCACTTT.

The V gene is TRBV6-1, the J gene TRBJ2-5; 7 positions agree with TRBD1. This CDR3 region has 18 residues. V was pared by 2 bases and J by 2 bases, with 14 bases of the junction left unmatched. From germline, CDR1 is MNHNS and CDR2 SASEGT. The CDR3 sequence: CASSERAGGFRFQETQYF. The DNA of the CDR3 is TGTGCCAGCAGTGAACGGGCAGGGGGTTTCAGGTTTCAAGAGACCCAGTACTTC.

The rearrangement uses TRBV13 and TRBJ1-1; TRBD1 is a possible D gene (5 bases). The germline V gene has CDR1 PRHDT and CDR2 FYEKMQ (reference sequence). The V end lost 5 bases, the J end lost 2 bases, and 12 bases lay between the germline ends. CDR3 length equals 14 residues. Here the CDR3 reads CASSLTGLNTEAFF. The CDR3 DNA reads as TGTGCCAGCAGCCTTACAGGCCTAAACACTGAAGCTTTCTTT.

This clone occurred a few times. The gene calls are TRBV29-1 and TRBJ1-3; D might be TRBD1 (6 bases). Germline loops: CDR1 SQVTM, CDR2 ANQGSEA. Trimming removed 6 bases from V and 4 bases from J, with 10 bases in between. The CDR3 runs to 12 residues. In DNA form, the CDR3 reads TGCAGCGTGATGGGGGGCGGAAACACCATATATTTT. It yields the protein CSVMGGGNTIYF. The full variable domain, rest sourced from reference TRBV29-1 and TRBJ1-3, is SAVISQKPSRDICQRGTSLTIQCQVDSQVTMMFWYRQQPGQSLTLIATANQGSEATYESGFVIDKFPISRPNLTFSTLTVSNMSPEDSSIYLCSVMGGGNTIYFGEGSWLTVV.

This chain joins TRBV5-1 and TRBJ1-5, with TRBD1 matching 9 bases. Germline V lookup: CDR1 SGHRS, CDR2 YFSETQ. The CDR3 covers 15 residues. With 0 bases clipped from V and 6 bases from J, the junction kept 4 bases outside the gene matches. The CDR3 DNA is TGCGCCAGCAGCTTGGCCGGACAGGGGAGTCAGCCCCAGCATTTT. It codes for CASSLAGQGSQPQHF.

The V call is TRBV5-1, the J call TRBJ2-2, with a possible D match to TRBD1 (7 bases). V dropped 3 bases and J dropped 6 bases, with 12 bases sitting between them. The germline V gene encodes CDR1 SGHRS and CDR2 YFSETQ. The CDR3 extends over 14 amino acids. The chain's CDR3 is CASSYTGEAGELFF. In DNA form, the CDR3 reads TGCGCCAGCAGCTACACAGGGGAGGCCGGGGAGCTGTTTTTT.

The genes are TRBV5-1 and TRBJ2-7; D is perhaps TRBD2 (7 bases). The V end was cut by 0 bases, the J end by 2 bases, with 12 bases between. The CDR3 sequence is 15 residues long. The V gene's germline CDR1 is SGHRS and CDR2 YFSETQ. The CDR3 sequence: CASSLEGGGPYEQYF. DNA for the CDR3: TGCGCCAGCAGCTTGGAGGGGGGGGGACCCTACGAGCAGTACTTC. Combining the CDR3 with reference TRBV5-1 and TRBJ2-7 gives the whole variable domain KAGVTQTPRYLIKTRGQQVTLSCSPISGHRSVSWYQQTPGQGLQFLFEYFSETQRNKGNFPGRFSGRQFSNSRSEMNVSTLELGDSALYLCASSLEGGGPYEQYFGPGTRLTVT.

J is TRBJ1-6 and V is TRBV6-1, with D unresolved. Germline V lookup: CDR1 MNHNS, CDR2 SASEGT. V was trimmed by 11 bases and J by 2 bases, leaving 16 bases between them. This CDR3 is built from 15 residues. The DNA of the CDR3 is TGTGCCGGTCCGCGGCGGCTACCCTATAATTCACCCCTCCACTTT. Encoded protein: CAGPRRLPYNSPLHF.

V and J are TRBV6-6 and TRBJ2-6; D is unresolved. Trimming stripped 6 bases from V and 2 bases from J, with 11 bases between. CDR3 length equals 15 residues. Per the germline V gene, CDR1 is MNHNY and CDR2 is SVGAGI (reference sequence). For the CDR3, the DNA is TGTGCCAGCAGGATAGGAACGGCTGGGGCCAACGTCCTGACTTTC. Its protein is CASRIGTAGANVLTF.

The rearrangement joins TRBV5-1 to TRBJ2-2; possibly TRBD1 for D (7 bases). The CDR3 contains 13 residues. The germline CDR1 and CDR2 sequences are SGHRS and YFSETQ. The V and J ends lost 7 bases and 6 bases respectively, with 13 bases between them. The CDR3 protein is CASRQGGSGELFF. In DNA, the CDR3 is TGCGCCAGCCGACAGGGAGGATCCGGGGAGCTGTTTTTT.

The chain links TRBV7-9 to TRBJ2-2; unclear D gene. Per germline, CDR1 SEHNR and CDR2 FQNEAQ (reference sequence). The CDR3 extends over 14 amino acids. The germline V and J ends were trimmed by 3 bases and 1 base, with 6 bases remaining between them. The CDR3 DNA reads TGTGCCAGCAGCTTGGCACTGAACACCGGGGAGCTGTTTTTT. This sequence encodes CASSLALNTGELFF.